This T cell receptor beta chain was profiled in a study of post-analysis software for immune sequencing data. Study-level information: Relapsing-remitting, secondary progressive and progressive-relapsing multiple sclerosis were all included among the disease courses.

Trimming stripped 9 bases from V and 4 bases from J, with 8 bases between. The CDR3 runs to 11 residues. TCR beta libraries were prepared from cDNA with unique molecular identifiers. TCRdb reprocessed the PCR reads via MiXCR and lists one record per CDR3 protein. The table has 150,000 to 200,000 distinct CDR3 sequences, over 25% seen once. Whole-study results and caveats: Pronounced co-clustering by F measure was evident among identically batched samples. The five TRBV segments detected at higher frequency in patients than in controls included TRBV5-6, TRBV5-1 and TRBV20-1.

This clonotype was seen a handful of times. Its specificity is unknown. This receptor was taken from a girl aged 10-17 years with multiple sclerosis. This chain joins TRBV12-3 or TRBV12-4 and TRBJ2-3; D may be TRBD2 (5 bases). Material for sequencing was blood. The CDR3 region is CASRGPDTQYF. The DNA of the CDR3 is TGTGCCAGTCGGGGTCCAGATACGCAGTATTTT.